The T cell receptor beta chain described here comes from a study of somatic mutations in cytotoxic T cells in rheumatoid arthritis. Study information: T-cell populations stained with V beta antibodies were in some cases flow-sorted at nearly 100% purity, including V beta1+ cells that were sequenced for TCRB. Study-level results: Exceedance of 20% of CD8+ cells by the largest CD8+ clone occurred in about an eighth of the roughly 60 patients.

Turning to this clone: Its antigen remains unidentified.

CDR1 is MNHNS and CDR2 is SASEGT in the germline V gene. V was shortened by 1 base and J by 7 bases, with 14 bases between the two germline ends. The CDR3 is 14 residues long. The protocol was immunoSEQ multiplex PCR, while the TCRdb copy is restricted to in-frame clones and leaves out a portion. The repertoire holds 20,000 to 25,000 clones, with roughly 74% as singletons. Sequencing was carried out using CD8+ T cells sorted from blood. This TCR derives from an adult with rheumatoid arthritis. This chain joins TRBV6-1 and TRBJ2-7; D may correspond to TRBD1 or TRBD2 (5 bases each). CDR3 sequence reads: CASSEVGTAQEQYF. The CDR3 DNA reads TGTGCCAGCAGTGAAGTTGGGACGGCTCAAGAGCAGTACTTC.